This TCR beta chain is from a study of CD8+ T cells in alopecia areata. The overall study: Tofacitinib administration to treated patients was oral, at 5 to 10 mg twice daily.

Collected material from alopecia areata patients comprised lesional scalp punch biopsies and peripheral blood. Isolated RNA was reverse transcribed into cDNA used as the sequencing template. Assay: immunoSEQ multiplex PCR; the TCRdb copy retains only in-frame clones and omits some. There are 150,000 or so clones in the sample; over 80% occur only once, and about 16% lies in the top ten. Study-level results: Lesional scalp, notably in alopecia totalis/universalis, had clonality above that of normal scalp.

V was cut by 1 base and J by 4 bases, with 11 bases left in between. The CDR3 runs 15 residues. Germline V lookup: CDR1 MGHRA, CDR2 YSYEKL. To note about this clone: Its antigen is still unknown.

This sequence originates from a human donor with alopecia areata. The genes are TRBV4-1 and TRBJ2-1; a weak D match, TRBD2 (5 bases). This specimen was CD8+ T cells sorted from blood, taken at week 0. The CDR3 protein is CASSQVQRRYNEQFF. The CDR3 coding sequence is TGCGCCAGCAGCCAAGTCCAGCGGAGATACAATGAGCAGTTCTTC.